The entry below gives a single T cell receptor beta chain sequence along with its context. Its antigen is unidentified. PCR used 60 Vbeta primers and 13 Jbeta primers. TCRdb's table, derived via immunoSEQ multiplex PCR, lists solely in-frame clones and lacks some. The sample table includes fewer than 85,000 clones. The data are from a study of cytomegalovirus exposure and HLA in healthy donors. Study overall: Earlier, 150 million to 200 million T cells were analyzed, and fewer than 120 million unique TCR beta sequences were found among them. Genotyping showed around 81% of 398 donors falling in the Caucasian-associated ancestry cluster.

Findings of the study overall: Reported results showed that the classifier diagnosed cytomegalovirus status with high specificity and sensitivity.

Sequencing was carried out using PBMCs. This TCR derives from a female donor in good health and CMV-seropositive.

In nucleotides, the CDR3 is TGTGCCAGCAGCTTAACAGCGGGAGGAACCACCGGGGAGCTGTTTTTT. Translating gives CASSLTAGGTTGELFF. The J gene is TRBJ2-2, the V gene TRBV7-6; 9 bases fit TRBD2. Trimming took 2 bases from V and 4 from J; bases not matched to a gene: 5. The germline V gene encodes CDR1 SGHVS and CDR2 FNYEAQ. The CDR3 has 16 amino acids.